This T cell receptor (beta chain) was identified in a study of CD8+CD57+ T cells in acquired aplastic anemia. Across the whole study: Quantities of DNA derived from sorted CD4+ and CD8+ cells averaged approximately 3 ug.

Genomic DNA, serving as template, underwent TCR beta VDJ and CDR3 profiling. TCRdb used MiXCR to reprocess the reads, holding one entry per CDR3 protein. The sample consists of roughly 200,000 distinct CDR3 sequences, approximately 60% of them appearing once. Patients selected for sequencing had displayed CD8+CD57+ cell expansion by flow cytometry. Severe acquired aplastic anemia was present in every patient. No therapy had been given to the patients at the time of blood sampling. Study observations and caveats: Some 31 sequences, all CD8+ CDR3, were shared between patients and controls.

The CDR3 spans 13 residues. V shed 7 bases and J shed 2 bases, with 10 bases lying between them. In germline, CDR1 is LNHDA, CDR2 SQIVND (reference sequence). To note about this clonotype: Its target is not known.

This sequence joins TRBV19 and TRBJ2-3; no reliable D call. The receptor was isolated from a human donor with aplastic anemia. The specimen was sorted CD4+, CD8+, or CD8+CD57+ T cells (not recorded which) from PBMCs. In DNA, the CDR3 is TGTGCCAGTAAGGACCGTCCCACAGATACGCAGTATTTT. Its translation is CASKDRPTDTQYF.